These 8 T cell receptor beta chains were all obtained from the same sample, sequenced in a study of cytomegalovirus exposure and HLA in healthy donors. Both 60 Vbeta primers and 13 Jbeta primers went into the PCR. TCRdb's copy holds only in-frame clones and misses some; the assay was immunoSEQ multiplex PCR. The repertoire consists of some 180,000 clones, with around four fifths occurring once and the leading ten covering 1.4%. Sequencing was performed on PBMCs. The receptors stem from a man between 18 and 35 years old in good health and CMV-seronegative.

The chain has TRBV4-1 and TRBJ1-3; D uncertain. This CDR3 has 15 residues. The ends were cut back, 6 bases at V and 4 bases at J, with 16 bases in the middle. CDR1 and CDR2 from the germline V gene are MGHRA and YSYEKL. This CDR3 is CASRHKADAGNTIYF. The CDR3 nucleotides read TGCGCCAGCAGGCATAAAGCGGACGCCGGAAACACCATATATTTT.

The CDR3 spells CASSLGGFGGTDTQYF. The DNA for the CDR3 is TGTGCCAGCAGCTTGGGGGGGTTCGGGGGCACAGATACGCAGTATTTT. The V gene is TRBV11-3, the J gene TRBJ2-3; 7 bases map to TRBD2. The CDR3 totals 16 residues. CDR1 is SGHNT, CDR2 YENEEA, per germline. The ends lost 3 bases at V and 1 base at J; junction bases unmatched: 7. The whole variable domain, filled in from reference TRBV11-3 and TRBJ2-3, reads EAGVVQSPRYKIIEKKQPVAFWCNPISGHNTLYWYLQNLGQGPELLIRYENEEAVDDSQLPKDRFSAERLKGVDSTLKIQPAELGDSAVYLCASSLGGFGGTDTQYFGPGTRLTVL.

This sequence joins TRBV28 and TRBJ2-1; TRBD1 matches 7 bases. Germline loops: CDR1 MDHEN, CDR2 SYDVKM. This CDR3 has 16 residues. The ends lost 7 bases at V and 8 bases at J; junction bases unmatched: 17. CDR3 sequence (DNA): TGTGCCAGCAAGGGAGATGACAGGGTTATGGCTGATGAGCAGTTCTTC. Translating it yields CASKGDDRVMADEQFF.

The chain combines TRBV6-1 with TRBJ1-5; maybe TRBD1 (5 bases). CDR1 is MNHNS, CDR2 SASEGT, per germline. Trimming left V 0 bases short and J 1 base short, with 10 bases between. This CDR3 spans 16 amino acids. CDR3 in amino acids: CASSEAGGTSNQPQHF. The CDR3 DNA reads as TGTGCCAGCAGTGAAGCGGGGGGAACCAGCAATCAGCCCCAGCATTTT.

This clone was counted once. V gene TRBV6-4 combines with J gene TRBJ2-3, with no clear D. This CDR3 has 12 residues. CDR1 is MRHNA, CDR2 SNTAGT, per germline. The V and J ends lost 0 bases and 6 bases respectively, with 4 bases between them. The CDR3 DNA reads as TGTGCCAGCAGTGACTCGTCTGATACGCAGTATTTT. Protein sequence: CASSDSSDTQYF.

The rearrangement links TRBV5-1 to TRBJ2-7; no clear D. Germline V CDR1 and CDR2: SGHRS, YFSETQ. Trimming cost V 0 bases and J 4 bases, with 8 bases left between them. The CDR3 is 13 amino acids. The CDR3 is CASSLGASYEQYF. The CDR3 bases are TGCGCCAGCAGCTTGGGAGCCTCTTACGAGCAGTACTTC.

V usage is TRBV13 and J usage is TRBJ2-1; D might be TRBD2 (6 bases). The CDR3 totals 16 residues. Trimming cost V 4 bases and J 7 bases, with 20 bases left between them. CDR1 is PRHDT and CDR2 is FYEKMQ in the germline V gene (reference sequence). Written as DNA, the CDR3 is TGTGCCAGCAGCTCCATCGGCTTGGGAGGAGGTAATGAGCAGTTCTTC. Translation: CASSSIGLGGGNEQFF.

CDR3 residues: CASSGFGTGTSGANVLTF. In DNA, the CDR3 is TGTGCCAGCAGTGGATTTGGGACAGGAACCTCTGGGGCCAACGTCCTGACTTTC. The gene calls are TRBV27 and TRBJ2-6; TRBD1 matches at 8 bases. V trimming: 5 bases; J trimming: 0 bases; junction bases outside the gene matches: 9. CDR1 and CDR2 (germline): MNHEY, SMNVEV (reference sequence). CDR3 size: 18 residues.